Listed here are 32 T cell receptor beta chains from one sample, sequenced in a study of shared clonotypes between healthy human individuals. Sequencing was performed with immunoSEQ multiplex PCR; in TCRdb, only in-frame clones are kept and a portion is missing. The data show 1.6 million or so clones, about 96% seen once. Source material: naive CD4+ T cells sorted from blood. Indicated subset: CD45RA+ positively selected. Every receptor here comes from a man aged 25 to 40 in good health.

The gene calls are TRBV9 and TRBJ2-7; D may match TRBD1 or TRBD2 (5 bases each). Deletions cut 0 bases from V and 6 bases from J, with 16 bases between. Germline CDR1 is SGDLS and CDR2 is YYNGEE. This CDR3 has 15 residues. CDR3: CASSVGGEDGTEQYF. The CDR3 DNA follows: TGTGCCAGCAGCGTAGGAGGAGAGGACGGGACCGAGCAGTACTTC.

The chain recombines TRBV4-1 with TRBJ2-3, with 10 bases fitting TRBD1. The CDR3 contains 21 residues. J was trimmed by 7 bases and V by 4 bases; bases with no gene match: 26. Germline assignment: CDR1 MGHRA and CDR2 YSYEKL. The CDR3 DNA follows: TGCGCCAGCAGCCTCATGGGGGACAGGGGTTTTTCGGCGGAGAAGGTAAATACGCAGTATTTT. Translation: CASSLMGDRGFSAEKVNTQYF.

This chain uses TRBV11-2 with TRBJ2-1, with 13 nucleotides matching TRBD2. From germline, CDR1 is SGHAT and CDR2 FQNNGV. The CDR3 contains 15 residues. Losses at the gene ends were 2 bases for V and 7 bases for J; bases not matched to a gene: 2. The CDR3 spells CASSLRTSGSNEQFF. CDR3 DNA sequence: TGTGCCAGCAGCTTAAGGACTAGCGGGAGTAATGAGCAGTTCTTC.

The chain has TRBV7-3 and TRBJ2-7, with D perhaps matching TRBD2 (6 bases). Germline lookup yields CDR1 SGHTA and CDR2 FQGTGA. The CDR3 loop spans 17 amino acids. Trimming shortened V by 4 bases and J by 2 bases, and 21 bases separated the two germline ends. This CDR3 reads CASSYPSLSGGAYEQYF. The DNA for the CDR3 is TGTGCCAGCAGCTACCCCTCGCTAAGCGGAGGGGCCTACGAGCAGTACTTC.

The genes are TRBV29-1 and TRBJ2-5; the D gene is possibly TRBD1 (5 bases). V dropped 7 bases and J dropped 3 bases, with 12 bases sitting between them. Germline V gene data show CDR1 as SQVTM and CDR2 as ANQGSEA. The CDR3 has 12 amino acids. This CDR3 reads CSAYDSEETQYF. The CDR3 nucleotides read TGCAGCGCTTATGACAGCGAAGAGACCCAGTACTTC.

In regard to this clone: The identical CDR3 is also encoded by other nucleotide sequences in the sample. The CDR3 loop reads CASSSGVRTDTQYF. As DNA, the CDR3 is TGTGCCAGCAGCTCGGGGGTCCGCACAGATACGCAGTATTTT. The chain has TRBV11-2 and TRBJ2-3; D is possibly TRBD2 (6 bases). V lost 4 bases, J lost 1 base, and 9 bases lay in between. From germline, CDR1 is SGHAT and CDR2 FQNNGV. The CDR3 consists of 14 residues.

This chain connects TRBV5-1 to TRBJ2-5, with 8 bases matching TRBD1. The V and J ends lost 3 bases and 5 bases, in that order; junction bases with no gene match: 6. Germline V CDR1 and CDR2: SGHRS, YFSETQ. CDR3 size: 14 residues. CDR3 in amino acids: CASSWGQDGETQYF. CDR3 coding DNA: TGCGCCAGCAGCTGGGGACAGGACGGGGAGACCCAGTACTTC.

This chain links TRBV4-3 with TRBJ1-2; no firm D call. The CDR3 loop spans 15 amino acids. Germline CDR1 LGHNA, CDR2 YSLEER. The ends were cut back, 1 base at V and 3 bases at J, with 12 bases in the middle. CDR3 region: CASSQGPRDYYGYTF. Written as DNA, the CDR3 is TGCGCCAGCAGCCAAGGGCCTCGAGACTACTATGGCTACACCTTC.

This chain connects TRBV27 to TRBJ2-7; TRBD2 aligns across 9 bases. CDR1 and CDR2 (germline): MNHEY, SMNVEV (reference sequence). After removal of 6 bases from V and 3 bases from J, the junction contained 6 bases not matched to a gene. The CDR3 extends over 14 amino acids. Here the CDR3 reads CASRTGLAIYEQYF. DNA of the CDR3: TGTGCCAGCAGGACCGGACTAGCGATCTACGAGCAGTACTTC.

V is TRBV29-1 and J is TRBJ1-1, with TRBD1 as a possible D gene (6 bases). The CDR3 totals 15 residues. The V gene lost 4 bases and the J gene lost 6 bases, with 21 bases spanning the gap. Germline V gives CDR1 SQVTM, CDR2 ANQGSEA. The CDR3 sequence is CSVVPGHPTSAEAFF. CDR3 sequence (DNA): TGCAGCGTTGTTCCGGGACACCCCACCTCGGCTGAAGCTTTCTTT.

This chain uses TRBV11-2 with TRBJ2-2; TRBD1 agrees at 10 bases. The CDR3 runs to 16 residues. Germline values: CDR1 SGHAT, CDR2 FQNNGV. Trimming at V came to 2 bases and at J to 5 bases, leaving 5 bases not matched to a gene. CDR3 residues: CASSLTPGQGTGELFF. Here the CDR3 DNA reads TGTGCCAGCAGCTTAACCCCGGGACAGGGGACCGGGGAGCTGTTTTTT.

This clone was counted a single time. The gene calls are TRBV19 and TRBJ1-1, with a possible D match to TRBD1 (5 bases). This CDR3 contains 15 residues. The V end was cut by 7 bases, the J end by 4 bases, with 19 bases between. Per germline, CDR1 LNHDA and CDR2 SQIVND (reference sequence). DNA for the CDR3: TGTGCCAGTACCACCAGTTTGGGGCTGGGCACTGAAGCTTTCTTT. Its translation: CASTTSLGLGTEAFF.

This clone has a single count. The V gene is TRBV7-2, the J gene TRBJ1-1, with D maybe TRBD1 (5 bases). V was pared by 2 bases and J by 7 bases, with 14 bases between. Germline CDR1 reads SGHTA; CDR2 reads FQGNSA. The CDR3 runs 14 residues. CDR3 amino acids: CASSLRRQGNEAFF. In DNA, the CDR3 is TGTGCCAGCAGCTTAAGGCGGCAGGGAAATGAAGCTTTCTTT.

V is TRBV5-1 and J is TRBJ2-5, with TRBD2 matching 7 bases. There are 14 residues in the CDR3. CDR1 and CDR2 from the germline V gene are SGHRS and YFSETQ. V lost 5 bases to trimming and J lost 4 bases; unmatched junction nucleotides: 8. CDR3 residues: CASRRVPGGETQYF. The CDR3 DNA follows: TGCGCCAGCAGGCGCGTACCGGGAGGAGAGACCCAGTACTTC.

The CDR3 DNA sequence: TGTGCCAGCAGTGCGGGGGCAGGCACTGAAGCTTTCTTT. It specifies CASSAGAGTEAFF. This chain joins TRBV2 and TRBJ1-1; D is possibly TRBD1 (6 bases). Per the germline V gene, CDR1 is SNHLY and CDR2 is FYNNEI. CDR3 length: 13 amino acids. Between the trimmed V and J ends, which lost 4 bases and 4 bases, there was a span of 10 bases.

The genes are TRBV7-7 and TRBJ2-1, with a tentative D call TRBD2 (5 bases). This CDR3 is 13 amino acids long. The V gene lost 4 bases and the J gene lost 4 bases, with 8 bases spanning the gap. Germline lookup yields CDR1 SSHAT and CDR2 FNYEAQ (reference sequence). Written as DNA, the CDR3 is TGTGCCAGCAGCTCGGACTGGTACAATGAGCAGTTCTTC. Its translation is CASSSDWYNEQFF.

CDR3 amino acids: CAIGTSGVQRSSYEQYF. The CDR3 DNA is TGTGCCATCGGGACTAGCGGGGTCCAACGATCATCCTACGAGCAGTACTTC. This chain joins TRBV10-3 and TRBJ2-7; the match to TRBD2 covers 13 bases. Germline CDR1 ENHRY, CDR2 SYGVKD. Trimming removed 8 bases from V and 1 base from J; junction bases left unmatched: 11. CDR3 length: 17 residues.

V gene TRBV29-1 combines with J gene TRBJ2-7; 16 bases agree with TRBD2. The junction had 15 bases not matched to a gene; V was cut back by 7 bases and J by 6 bases. Germline CDR1 SQVTM, CDR2 ANQGSEA. This CDR3 contains 17 residues. The CDR3 DNA reads as TGCAGCGCCGTGGGGACTAGCGGGAGGGCGCTTCTAGGCGAGCAGTACTTC. It codes for CSAVGTSGRALLGEQYF.

The chain carries TRBV7-3 and TRBJ2-2; 9 positions agree with TRBD1. V lost 5 bases, J lost 6 bases, and 10 bases stayed unmatched. This CDR3 is 16 amino acids long. The V gene's germline CDR1 is SGHTA and CDR2 FQGTGA. The CDR3 DNA is TGTGCCAGCAGCCCGCTGTGGGGACAGGGAGCCGGGGAGCTGTTTTTT. Protein: CASSPLWGQGAGELFF. Complete variable domain (other parts from reference TRBV7-3 and TRBJ2-2): GAGVSQTPSNKVTEKGKYVELRCDPISGHTALYWYRQSLGQGPEFLIYFQGTGAADDSGLPNDRFFAVRPEGSVSTLKIQRTERGDSAVYLCASSPLWGQGAGELFFGEGSRLTVL.

The V call is TRBV12-5, the J call TRBJ2-1, with 9 bases that match TRBD2. Per the germline V gene, CDR1 is LGHNT and CDR2 is FRNRAP. J lost 2 bases, V lost 4 bases, and 6 bases had no gene match. CDR3 length equals 16 residues. The CDR3 coding sequence is TGTGCTAGTGGTTCCTGGACTAGCGCTACCTACAATGAGCAGTTCTTC. This gives the protein CASGSWTSATYNEQFF.

The chain employs TRBV6-6 and TRBJ2-7; the match to TRBD1 covers 7 bases. V shed 6 bases, J shed 3 bases, and the junction held 5 bases outside the gene matches. Germline lookup yields CDR1 MNHNY and CDR2 SVGAGI (reference sequence). The CDR3 runs 13 residues. The CDR3 DNA reads as TGTGCCAGCAGGGAGAGGGGGCACTACGAGCAGTACTTC. Its translation: CASRERGHYEQYF.

The chain's CDR3 is CAPSGPMNTEAFF. CDR3 sequence (DNA): TGTGCCCCCTCTGGCCCCATGAACACTGAAGCTTTCTTT. V and J are TRBV2 and TRBJ1-1; D is unresolved. Germline V CDR1 and CDR2: SNHLY, FYNNEI. Trimming removed 11 bases from V and 0 bases from J, with 13 bases in between. CDR3 size: 13 residues.

The chain combines TRBV27 with TRBJ1-2; D may be TRBD1 (6 bases). The CDR3 covers 17 residues. Germline V gene sequence: CDR1 MNHEY, CDR2 SMNVEV (reference sequence). V was trimmed by 4 bases and J by 7 bases, leaving 25 bases between them. CDR3 bases: TGTGCCAGCAGTTCCACACCCTTAAGGGGGGCTATCTCTGGCTACACCTTC. Translated: CASSSTPLRGAISGYTF.

The chain carries TRBV7-6 and TRBJ1-3; 7 bases are a match to TRBD1. Germline-derived CDR1 and CDR2 are SGHVS and FNYEAQ. The CDR3 consists of 16 residues. Trimming cost V 1 base and J 0 bases; bases outside gene matches: 3. CDR3 sequence reads: CASSLVRTGSGNTIYF. The CDR3 DNA follows: TGTGCCAGCAGCTTAGTTCGGACAGGCTCTGGAAACACCATATATTTT.

The CDR3 bases are TGTGCCAGTAGATCCGGGACAGCCAGCACCGGGGAGCTGTTTTTT. It yields the protein CASRSGTASTGELFF. The chain links TRBV19 to TRBJ2-2; the match to TRBD1 covers 7 bases. The germline V gene has CDR1 LNHDA and CDR2 SQIVND (reference sequence). Losses at the gene ends were 6 bases for V and 4 bases for J; bases not matched to a gene: 8. The CDR3 spans 15 residues.

The chain links TRBV7-2 to TRBJ2-1, with a possible D match to TRBD2 (5 bases). Germline loops: CDR1 SGHTA, CDR2 FQGNSA. CDR3 length equals 16 residues. V lost 5 bases and J lost 3, with 17 bases in between. CDR3 residues: CASSPGGSSIYNEQFF. The CDR3 bases are TGTGCCAGCAGCCCCGGAGGCTCGTCTATCTACAATGAGCAGTTCTTC.

V is TRBV7-2 and J is TRBJ2-3, with 8 bases aligning to TRBD2. V lost 4 bases, J lost 3 bases, and 6 bases stayed unmatched. The CDR3 extends over 15 amino acids. Germline V lookup: CDR1 SGHTA, CDR2 FQGNSA. The CDR3 DNA follows: TGTGCCAGCAGCTCCAGCGGGAGTCGGACAGATACGCAGTATTTT. Translation gives CASSSSGSRTDTQYF.

V gene TRBV9 combines with J gene TRBJ2-2; no clear D. The V end was cut by 6 bases, the J end by 3 bases, with 15 bases between. Germline loops: CDR1 SGDLS, CDR2 YYNGEE. This CDR3 has 15 residues. Here the CDR3 reads CASTFGELDTGELFF. In DNA form, the CDR3 reads TGTGCCAGCACCTTCGGAGAACTGGACACCGGGGAGCTGTTTTTT. The entire variable domain, with the rest obtained from reference TRBV9 and TRBJ2-2, is as follows: DSGVTQTPKHLITATGQRVTLRCSPRSGDLSVYWYQQSLDQGLQFLIQYYNGEERAKGNILERFSAQQFPDLHSELNLSSLELGDSALYFCASTFGELDTGELFFGEGSRLTVL.

The chain combines TRBV7-9 with TRBJ2-7; 12 bases align to TRBD1. Germline V gene data show CDR1 as SEHNR and CDR2 as FQNEAQ (reference sequence). CDR3 length: 19 amino acids. Trimming took 5 bases from V and 0 from J; bases not matched to a gene: 14. The CDR3 DNA follows: TGTGCCAGCAGCCAACCGGGACAGGGGGCGTCGTCGGTCTCCTACGAGCAGTACTTC. This translates into CASSQPGQGASSVSYEQYF.

The chain uses TRBV5-6 and TRBJ2-4, with D uncertain. The CDR3 runs 13 residues. Deletions cut 0 bases from V and 12 bases from J, with 13 bases between. Germline loops: CDR1 SGHDT, CDR2 YYEEEE. Written as DNA, the CDR3 is TGTGCCAGCAGCTTGGATAGCACAGCCGCTCAGTACTTC. Protein: CASSLDSTAAQYF.

The chain uses TRBV9 and TRBJ2-2; 9 bases fit TRBD2. Germline trimming cut 4 bases from V and 1 base from J; bases unmatched to any gene: 5. CDR1 SGDLS and CDR2 YYNGEE come from the germline V gene. The CDR3 is 16 amino acids. The CDR3 nucleotides read TGTGCCAGCAGCAGACTAGCGGCAGTGAACACCGGGGAGCTGTTTTTT. This gives the protein CASSRLAAVNTGELFF.

The chain is built from TRBV30 and TRBJ2-5; TRBD2 aligns across 8 bases. The germline CDR1 and CDR2 sequences are GTSNPN and SVGIG (reference sequence). After removal of 5 bases from V and 4 bases from J, the junction contained 3 bases not matched to a gene. The CDR3 length is 12 residues. CDR3 sequence: CAWGGLGETQYF. DNA of the CDR3: TGTGCCTGGGGGGGACTAGGAGAGACCCAGTACTTC.